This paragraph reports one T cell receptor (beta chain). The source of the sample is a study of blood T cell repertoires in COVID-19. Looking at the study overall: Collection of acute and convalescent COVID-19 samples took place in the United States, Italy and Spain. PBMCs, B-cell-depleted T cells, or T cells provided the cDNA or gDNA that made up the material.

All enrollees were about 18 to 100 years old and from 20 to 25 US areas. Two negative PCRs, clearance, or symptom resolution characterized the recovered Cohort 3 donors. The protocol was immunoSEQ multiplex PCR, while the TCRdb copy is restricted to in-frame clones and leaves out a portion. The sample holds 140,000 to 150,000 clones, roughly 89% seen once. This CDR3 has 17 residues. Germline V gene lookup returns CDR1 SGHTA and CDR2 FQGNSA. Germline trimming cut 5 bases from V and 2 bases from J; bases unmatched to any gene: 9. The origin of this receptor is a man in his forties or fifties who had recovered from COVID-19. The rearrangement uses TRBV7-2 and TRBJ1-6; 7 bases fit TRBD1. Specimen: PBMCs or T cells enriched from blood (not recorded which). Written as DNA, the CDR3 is TGTGCCAGCAGCGGTCAGGGACAGCAGGCCTATAATTCACCCCTCCACTTT. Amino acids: CASSGQGQQAYNSPLHF.